This passage covers 32 T cell receptor beta chains from one sample sequenced in a study of blood T cell repertoires in COVID-19. Method: immunoSEQ multiplex PCR; TCRdb's copy keeps in-frame clones and lacks some. This table holds about 190,000 clones, roughly 83% found once. Sequences were obtained from PBMCs or T cells enriched from blood (not recorded which). The receptors originated from a woman aged 25 to 45 who had recovered from COVID-19.

This clone was seen more than once but under ten times. The chain carries TRBV7-9 and TRBJ1-2; 7 bases match TRBD1. The CDR3 totals 16 residues. V lost 1 base and J lost 7; bases outside the gene matches: 12. Germline CDR1 is SEHNR and CDR2 is FQNEAQ (reference sequence). The CDR3 DNA follows: TGTGCCAGCAGCTTAGAGGGGGCGGGACCAGTAGGTGGCTACACCTTC. It translates to CASSLEGAGPVGGYTF.

The V call is TRBV28, the J call TRBJ1-1; D gene uncertain. From germline, CDR1 is MDHEN and CDR2 SYDVKM. The CDR3 sequence is 14 residues long. The V end lost 7 bases, the J end lost 0 bases, and 12 bases lay between the germline ends. CDR3 in DNA: TGTGCCAGCAAGAGGGCTATTATGAACACTGAAGCTTTCTTT. This sequence encodes CASKRAIMNTEAFF.

The V and J genes are TRBV28 and TRBJ1-1; unclear D gene. CDR3 length equals 13 residues. The ends were cut back, 4 bases at V and 6 bases at J, with 12 bases in the middle. Germline values: CDR1 MDHEN, CDR2 SYDVKM. DNA of the CDR3: TGTGCCAGCAGTTCCCCGGGGAGGGCTGAAGCTTTCTTT. Amino acid sequence: CASSSPGRAEAFF.

This rearrangement joins TRBV2 to TRBJ1-2, with TRBD1 identical over 10 bases. Per germline, CDR1 SNHLY and CDR2 FYNNEI. J gave up 3 bases and V 5 bases, and 3 bases lay outside the gene matches. The CDR3 covers 14 residues. The CDR3 is CASSPGTGDYGYTF. The DNA for the CDR3 is TGTGCCAGCAGTCCCGGGACAGGGGACTATGGCTACACCTTC.

The chain links TRBV30 to TRBJ2-3; 7 bases agree with TRBD1. The CDR3 runs to 14 residues. Germline V CDR1 and CDR2: GTSNPN, SVGIG (reference sequence). V was clipped by 3 bases and J by 6 bases; unmatched bases: 9. The CDR3 nucleotides read TGTGCCTGGAGGGCCGGGACAGTACGTGATACGCAGTATTTT. Translation: CAWRAGTVRDTQYF.

This sequence joins TRBV6-5 and TRBJ1-5, with D perhaps TRBD1 (6 bases). Trimming removed 5 bases at V and 2 bases at J, with 10 bases between. This CDR3 is built from 14 residues. The germline CDR1 and CDR2 sequences are MNHEY and SVGAGI. CDR3 sequence reads: CASSTRTGNQPQHF. The CDR3 DNA sequence: TGTGCCAGCAGTACGAGGACAGGCAATCAGCCCCAGCATTTT.

The rearrangement uses TRBV11-2 and TRBJ2-5; tentatively, D is TRBD1 (6 bases). The germline CDR1 and CDR2 sequences are SGHAT and FQNNGV. V dropped 4 bases and J dropped 0 bases, with 15 bases sitting between them. The CDR3 contains 16 residues. The CDR3 DNA follows: TGTGCCAGCAGCTCCCTGCACAGGGCAAACCAAGAGACCCAGTACTTC. Protein sequence: CASSSLHRANQETQYF.

The chain joins TRBV7-5 to TRBJ1-5; the table's D call, TRBD1, has no DNA check behind it. TRBV7-5 has pseudogene status. The CDR3 runs 16 residues. CDR3 in amino acids: CARSGRDRGQGQPQHF. Written as DNA, the CDR3 is TGTGCCAGAAGCGGAAGAGACAGGGGGCAGGGACAGCCCCAGCATTTT.

This chain links TRBV5-1 with TRBJ2-5, with TRBD1 as a possible D gene (6 bases). Trimming pared 0 bases from V and 5 bases from J, leaving 14 bases between. Per germline, CDR1 SGHRS and CDR2 YFSETQ. The CDR3 length is 15 residues. CDR3: CASSLVAGVGETQYF. As DNA, the CDR3 is TGCGCCAGCAGCTTGGTGGCAGGGGTAGGGGAGACCCAGTACTTC. Full variable domain (remainder filled in from reference TRBV5-1 and TRBJ2-5): KAGVTQTPRYLIKTRGQQVTLSCSPISGHRSVSWYQQTPGQGLQFLFEYFSETQRNKGNFPGRFSGRQFSNSRSEMNVSTLELGDSALYLCASSLVAGVGETQYFGPGTRLLVL.

V gene TRBV7-9 combines with J gene TRBJ2-1; 9 bases are a match to TRBD2. The V and J ends lost 6 bases and 9 bases, in that order; junction bases with no gene match: 9. Germline CDR1 and CDR2: SEHNR and FQNEAQ (reference sequence). The CDR3 has 14 amino acids. This CDR3 reads CASSSVGTSTEQFF. The CDR3 nucleotides read TGTGCCAGCAGTTCAGTCGGGACTAGCACTGAGCAGTTCTTC.

The rearrangement uses TRBV2 and TRBJ2-5, with D possibly TRBD1 on 6 matching bases. The length of the CDR3 is 14 residues. Germline loops: CDR1 SNHLY, CDR2 FYNNEI. V was clipped by 7 bases and J by 4 bases, with 16 bases between them. The CDR3 DNA sequence: TGTGCCAGCATGCAGGGGTTGTCTCGAGAGACCCAGTACTTC. As protein: CASMQGLSRETQYF.

This chain joins TRBV28 and TRBJ1-5, with 7 positions matching TRBD1. The CDR3 is 14 residues long. With V trimmed by 3 bases and J by 2 bases, 1 base remained unmatched. The germline V gene encodes CDR1 MDHEN and CDR2 SYDVKM. CDR3 in DNA: TGTGCCAGCAGTTTGGGACAGCGCAATCAGCCCCAGCATTTT. As protein: CASSLGQRNQPQHF.

The V and J genes are TRBV7-6 and TRBJ1-6; 7 bases align to TRBD1. V trimming: 4 bases; J trimming: 0 bases; junction bases outside the gene matches: 6. Germline V gene lookup returns CDR1 SGHVS and CDR2 FNYEAQ. The CDR3 loop spans 17 amino acids. CDR3 sequence reads: CASSSEDRSSYNSPLHF. In DNA, the CDR3 is TGTGCCAGCAGCTCGGAGGACAGGAGCTCCTATAATTCACCCCTCCACTTT.

The chain is built from TRBV4-1 and TRBJ2-1; the match to TRBD2 covers 8 bases. This CDR3 spans 15 amino acids. The germline V gene has CDR1 MGHRA and CDR2 YSYEKL. V gave up 0 bases and J gave up 10 bases; unmatched junction bases: 8. In DNA, the CDR3 is TGCGCCAGCAGCCAAGAAAACCGGGAGGGAGTGGAGCAGTTCTTC. Its translation: CASSQENREGVEQFF.

This chain connects TRBV15 to TRBJ2-5; tentative D call: TRBD2 (6 bases). Germline V lookup: CDR1 LNHNV, CDR2 YYDKDF (reference sequence). With 3 bases removed from V and 0 bases from J, the gap between germline ends came to 14 bases. The CDR3 spans 16 residues. CDR3 residues: CATSRRAGTYQETQYF. The DNA for the CDR3 is TGTGCCACCAGCAGGAGGGCGGGGACGTACCAAGAGACCCAGTACTTC. Full variable domain (rest looked up from reference TRBV15 and TRBJ2-5): DAMVIQNPRYQVTQFGKPVTLSCSQTLNHNVMYWYQQKSSQAPKLLFHYYDKDFNNEADTPDNFQSRRPNTSFCFLDIRSPGLGDTAMYLCATSRRAGTYQETQYFGPGTRLLVL.

The V call is TRBV2, the J call TRBJ2-7; D is possibly TRBD2 (5 bases). Trimming removed 3 bases at V and 3 bases at J, with 15 bases between. CDR3 length: 15 residues. The germline V gene has CDR1 SNHLY and CDR2 FYNNEI. CDR3: CASSDPRADVYEQYF. The CDR3 DNA is TGTGCCAGCAGTGACCCGAGGGCCGACGTCTACGAGCAGTACTTC.

The chain links TRBV19 to TRBJ1-6, with D hard to call. The ends were cut back, 5 bases at V and 10 bases at J, with 9 bases in the middle. The CDR3 contains 12 residues. Germline lookup yields CDR1 LNHDA and CDR2 SQIVND (reference sequence). CDR3 in DNA: TGTGCCAGTAGTTACCGGGGATCACCCCTCCACTTT. As protein: CASSYRGSPLHF. Using reference TRBV19 and TRBJ1-6 for the parts outside the CDR3, the full variable domain is DGGITQSPKYLFRKEGQNVTLSCEQNLNHDAMYWYRQDPGQGLRLIYYSQIVNDFQKGDIAEGYSVSREKKESFPLTVTSAQKNPTAFYLCASSYRGSPLHFGNGTRLTVT.

The chain joins TRBV10-2 to TRBJ2-7, with 8 bases lining up with TRBD1. Trimming cost V 6 bases and J 7 bases; bases outside gene matches: 5. Looked up from germline, CDR1 is WSHSY and CDR2 is SAAADI. CDR3 size: 12 residues. The CDR3 is CASRQGVFEQYV. CDR3 sequence (DNA): TGCGCCAGCAGACAGGGGGTTTTTGAGCAGTACGTC.

This clone was recorded a few times. This chain uses TRBV20-1 with TRBJ2-7; possibly TRBD1 for D (6 bases). Germline assignment: CDR1 DFQATT and CDR2 SNEGSKA (reference sequence). The CDR3 runs to 11 residues. The germline V and J ends were trimmed by 6 bases and 9 bases, with 15 bases remaining between them. CDR3 in DNA: TGCAGTGCGTACCCAGGGGTCGGGCAGTACTTC. This codes for CSAYPGVGQYF.

Comments on this clone: This sample includes further DNA sequences coding for the same CDR3. V and J are TRBV5-1 and TRBJ1-2, with TRBD1 matching over 7 bases. The J segment lost 3 bases and the V segment lost 4 bases, leaving 0 bases of the junction unmatched. The CDR3 sequence is 12 residues long. The germline gives CDR1 SGHRS, CDR2 YFSETQ. In nucleotides, the CDR3 is TGCGCCAGCAGCGGGACAGACTATGGCTACACCTTC. It is translated as CASSGTDYGYTF.

This chain links TRBV9 with TRBJ1-1; D remains ambiguous. Trimming shortened V by 2 bases and J by 3 bases, and 5 bases separated the two germline ends. The CDR3 runs to 12 residues. Germline CDR1 SGDLS, CDR2 YYNGEE. Here the CDR3 DNA reads TGTGCCAGCAGCGTCGGGGACACTGAAGCTTTCTTT. Translating it yields CASSVGDTEAFF.

This sequence joins TRBV5-6 and TRBJ1-3; D is undetermined. Germline V gene sequence: CDR1 SGHDT, CDR2 YYEEEE. The CDR3 has 14 residues. Trimming shortened V by 1 base and J by 1 base, and 6 bases separated the two germline ends. The DNA of the CDR3 is TGTGCCAGCAGCTTGCTCGGGTCTGGAAACACCATATATTTT. This codes for CASSLLGSGNTIYF.

A few counts support this clone. The chain has TRBV9 and TRBJ1-5; the match to TRBD1 covers 10 bases. This CDR3 contains 16 residues. The germline CDR1 and CDR2 sequences are SGDLS and YYNGEE. Trimming removed 4 bases from V and 8 bases from J; junction bases left unmatched: 12. CDR3 nucleotides: TGTGCCAGCAGCCCGGGCAGGACAGGGGGTTTGGAGCCCCAGCATTTT. As protein: CASSPGRTGGLEPQHF.

The chain combines TRBV5-6 with TRBJ2-2; 11 nucleotides agree with TRBD2. V trimming: 0 bases; J trimming: 3 bases; junction bases outside the gene matches: 10. The CDR3 covers 19 residues. The germline gives CDR1 SGHDT, CDR2 YYEEEE. CDR3: CASSLVSSGRRKDTGELFF. The CDR3 DNA is TGTGCCAGCAGCTTGGTGTCTAGCGGGAGGCGGAAAGACACCGGGGAGCTGTTTTTT.

The chain links TRBV5-6 to TRBJ2-7; TRBD1 matches at 7 bases. The CDR3 totals 17 residues. The trim removed 6 bases at V and 3 bases at J, leaving 18 bases unmatched. CDR1 and CDR2 from the germline V gene are SGHDT and YYEEEE. CDR3 loop: CASTRWGTAILLYEQYF. CDR3 nucleotide sequence: TGTGCCAGCACCCGCTGGGGGACAGCGATTTTACTCTACGAGCAGTACTTC.

V gene TRBV18 combines with J gene TRBJ1-5; D ambiguous. V dropped 4 bases and J dropped 7 bases, with 17 bases sitting between them. This CDR3 has 15 residues. Per the germline V gene, CDR1 is KGHSH and CDR2 is LQKENI. CDR3 residues: CASSQGNGRGQPQHF. The CDR3 region has the DNA TGTGCCAGCTCACAGGGAAACGGCAGAGGGCAGCCCCAGCATTTT.

The CDR3 loop is CASRVTQWNTGELFF. CDR3 DNA: TGTGCCAGCAGGGTGACTCAATGGAACACCGGGGAGCTGTTTTTT. This chain joins TRBV27 and TRBJ2-2; D is ambiguous. From germline, CDR1 is MNHEY and CDR2 SMNVEV (reference sequence). The CDR3 sequence is 15 residues long. V lost 6 bases and J 1 base, leaving 12 bases between the germline ends.

With respect to this clone: Being one base from a much bigger clone, this may be a read error. The chain is built from TRBV9 and TRBJ2-3; 9 nucleotides agree with TRBD2. V was clipped by 1 base and J by 1 base; unmatched bases: 1. This CDR3 spans 15 amino acids. Germline assignment: CDR1 SGDLS and CDR2 YYNGEE. CDR3 nucleotides: TGTGCCAGCAGCGTAATAGCGGGGGGCACAGATACGCAGTATTTT. Translated: CASSVIAGGTDTQYF.

V is TRBV9 and J is TRBJ2-1, with TRBD2 identical over 11 bases. This CDR3 has 16 residues. The germline gives CDR1 SGDLS, CDR2 YYNGEE. V trimming: 0 bases; J trimming: 5 bases; junction bases outside the gene matches: 4. In DNA form, the CDR3 reads TGTGCCAGCAGCGTAGCTAGCGGGGGGCTCAACAATGAGCAGTTCTTC. Protein sequence: CASSVASGGLNNEQFF.

The chain joins TRBV21-1 to TRBJ1-2; the table names TRBD1, a call not compared with the DNA. TRBV21-1 is a recognized pseudogene. The CDR3 runs 15 residues. The CDR3 region is CASSTRTGAPYGYTF. CDR3 nucleotides: TGTGCCAGCAGCACCCGGACAGGGGCTCCCTATGGCTACACCTTC.

The gene calls are TRBV7-8 and TRBJ2-5, with TRBD1 as a possible D gene (5 bases). This CDR3 comprises 14 residues. Looked up from germline, CDR1 is SGHVS and CDR2 is FQNEAQ. V was clipped by 1 base and J by 4 bases, with 10 bases between them. The CDR3 loop is CASSLVSRGETQYF. The CDR3 nucleotides read TGTGCCAGCAGCTTAGTTTCTAGGGGAGAGACCCAGTACTTC.

The gene calls are TRBV5-4 and TRBJ2-5, with 8 bases matching TRBD2. Germline V CDR1 and CDR2: SGHNT, YYREEE (reference sequence). V was clipped by 4 bases and J by 3 bases; unmatched bases: 8. The CDR3 length is 15 residues. CDR3 sequence (DNA): TGTGCCAGCAGCATAACCGGGACTAGTAAAGAGACCCAGTACTTC. It yields the protein CASSITGTSKETQYF.